The present TCR beta chain was sequenced within a study of blood T cell repertoires in COVID-19. Study-level background: The origin of the acute and convalescent COVID-19 samples was the United States, Italy and Spain. PBMCs, B-cell-depleted T cells, or T cells were the source of the cDNA or gDNA that made up the material.

The V end lost 1 base, the J end lost 8 bases, and 14 bases lay between the germline ends. Germline CDR1 SQVTM, CDR2 ANQGSEA. This CDR3 is built from 13 residues. Original data processing: Nucleated cell counts were estimated from reference gene primer amplification. The table came from immunoSEQ multiplex PCR; TCRdb's copy has only in-frame clones and leaves some out. V, J and clone size reflect that table, while D and trimming were determined from the DNA. The data hold around 44,000 clones, with roughly 90% observed a single time. The source is a human donor in a cohort sampled during active COVID-19. The J gene is TRBJ1-1, the V gene TRBV29-1; TRBD1 is a possible D gene (6 bases). The sequenced sample consisted of peripheral blood. CDR3 in amino acids: CSVEVGRGIEAFF. The CDR3 DNA sequence: TGCAGCGTTGAAGTCGGCAGGGGTATCGAAGCTTTCTTT.